This TCR beta chain was documented in a study of read filtering for tumor transcriptome and immune sequencing. CDR3 length equals 12 residues. Germline loops: CDR1 KGHSH, CDR2 LQKENI. Trimming pared 0 bases from V and 1 base from J, leaving 0 bases between. This library used about 400 ng RNA and molecular barcoded adaptors spanning alpha/delta and beta/gamma chains. TCRdb redid the calling of the reads with MiXCR, one entry per CDR3 protein. This sample yields about 93,000 distinct CDR3 sequences, of which 20% to 25% are seen a single time; 9.5% to 12% belongs to the top ten. This clonotype was seen ten or more times.

The sequenced material came from a population of CD138-negative cells sorted from bone marrow. This receptor was identified in a donor older than 35 with multiple myeloma. The chain uses TRBV18 and TRBJ1-1; D remains unclear. As DNA, the CDR3 is TGTGCCAGCTCACCACCGAACACTGAAGCTTTCTTT. Translated, it gives CASSPPNTEAFF.